A single sample is the source of the 32 T cell receptor beta chains below, sequenced in a study of CD8+ T cells in alopecia areata. Extraction and reverse transcription of RNA yielded cDNA as the sequencing template. Profiling relied on immunoSEQ multiplex PCR, and the TCRdb table lists in-frame clones only, not all of them. The sample holds approximately 100,000 clones, around three fifths seen once. The sequencing input was CD4+ T cells sorted from blood. Receptors were obtained from a human donor in good health.

A few counts support this clone. The chain has TRBV6-1 and TRBJ2-7; D remains ambiguous. V was shortened by 0 bases and J by 2 bases, with 14 bases between the two germline ends. The CDR3 is 16 amino acids. Germline values: CDR1 MNHNS, CDR2 SASEGT. CDR3 bases: TGTGCCAGCAGTGAAGCCGTCGCAGAACCTACCTACGAGCAGTACTTC. Residues: CASSEAVAEPTYEQYF.

Regarding this clone: The same CDR3 can be traced to other DNA sequences in this sample. The V call is TRBV30, the J call TRBJ2-3, with TRBD1 matching 10 bases. Germline V lookup: CDR1 GTSNPN, CDR2 SVGIG (reference sequence). V was pared by 3 bases and J by 9 bases, with 3 bases of the junction left unmatched. CDR3 length: 12 amino acids. Written as DNA, the CDR3 is TGTGCCTGGAGCGGGACAGGGGACACGCAGTATTTT. This codes for CAWSGTGDTQYF.

This clone was seen a handful of times. The sample contains more than one DNA sequence encoding this CDR3. The chain uses TRBV5-1 and TRBJ2-5, with TRBD1 matching over 8 bases. Trimming cost V 4 bases and J 5 bases; bases outside gene matches: 7. Germline V gene lookup returns CDR1 SGHRS and CDR2 YFSETQ. The CDR3 sequence is 14 residues long. DNA for the CDR3: TGCGCCAGCAGCACCGGACAGGGTCGGGAGACCCAGTACTTC. It yields the protein CASSTGQGRETQYF.

The V and J genes are TRBV6-6 and TRBJ1-2; 7 positions agree with TRBD1. The CDR3 totals 14 residues. Trimming took 4 bases from V and 7 from J; bases not matched to a gene: 9. The germline gives CDR1 MNHNY, CDR2 SVGAGI (reference sequence). CDR3 coding DNA: TGTGCCAGCAGTTTGTCGGGGACAGTAAGTGGCTACACCTTC. Translating it yields CASSLSGTVSGYTF.

The chain joins TRBV4-3 to TRBJ1-5, with unresolved D. The CDR3 is 13 residues long. The germline gives CDR1 LGHNA, CDR2 YSLEER. Trimming pared 3 bases from V and 5 bases from J, leaving 8 bases between. CDR3 in amino acids: CASSHRRDQPQHF. The CDR3 bases are TGCGCCAGCAGCCACCGCCGAGATCAGCCCCAGCATTTT.

This sequence joins TRBV6-5 and TRBJ2-1, with D hard to call. Between the trimmed V and J ends, which lost 7 bases and 5 bases, there was a span of 15 bases. CDR3 length: 14 amino acids. Germline lookup yields CDR1 MNHEY and CDR2 SVGAGI. CDR3 region: CASTSQGINNEQFF. Written as DNA, the CDR3 is TGTGCCAGCACCTCTCAAGGGATTAACAATGAGCAGTTCTTC.

This clone was picked up a small number of times. V usage is TRBV7-9 and J usage is TRBJ2-7, with TRBD1 identical over 7 bases. Germline CDR1 SEHNR, CDR2 FQNEAQ (reference sequence). Germline trimming cut 3 bases from V and 2 bases from J; bases unmatched to any gene: 4. The CDR3 extends over 14 amino acids. For the CDR3, the DNA is TGTGCCAGCAGCTTGGGGACAGTTACCTACGAGCAGTACTTC. Its protein product is CASSLGTVTYEQYF.

The V gene is TRBV29-1, the J gene TRBJ2-5; D not certain. The CDR3 runs to 12 residues. Germline V gene sequence: CDR1 SQVTM, CDR2 ANQGSEA. V was shortened by 7 bases and J by 5 bases, with 14 bases between the two germline ends. The CDR3 DNA sequence: TGCAGCGGATCTGAGCGACGGGAGACCCAGTACTTC. Translation gives CSGSERRETQYF.

The chain links TRBV2 to TRBJ2-5; weak D call: TRBD1 (6 bases). CDR3 size: 13 residues. Germline CDR1 SNHLY, CDR2 FYNNEI. The V end lost 2 bases, the J end lost 5 bases, and 9 bases lay between the germline ends. The CDR3 loop reads CASSENQGETQYF. In nucleotides, the CDR3 is TGTGCCAGCAGTGAAAATCAGGGGGAGACCCAGTACTTC.

The chain links TRBV2 to TRBJ1-5, with no clear D. The germline V and J ends were trimmed by 3 bases and 1 base, with 10 bases remaining between them. Germline CDR1 SNHLY, CDR2 FYNNEI. The CDR3 spans 15 residues. The CDR3 region is CASSEGGVSNQPQHF. In nucleotides, the CDR3 is TGTGCCAGCAGTGAGGGCGGGGTGAGCAATCAGCCCCAGCATTTT.

The sample holds a few counts of this clone. The chain is built from TRBV2 and TRBJ1-1; D possibly corresponds to TRBD1 (5 bases). Germline V gene data show CDR1 as SNHLY and CDR2 as FYNNEI. CDR3 size: 12 residues. Between the trimmed V and J ends, which lost 3 bases and 4 bases, there was a span of 6 bases. CDR3 DNA sequence: TGTGCCAGCAGTGAGGGGGGCACTGAAGCTTTCTTT. This encodes CASSEGGTEAFF.

V is TRBV25-1 and J is TRBJ1-1; a weak D match, TRBD1 (5 bases). Germline loops: CDR1 MGHDK, CDR2 SYGVNS. This CDR3 spans 14 amino acids. V was clipped by 0 bases and J by 13 bases, with 18 bases between them. The CDR3 is CASSEYNSRGPFFF. In DNA, the CDR3 is TGTGCCAGCAGTGAATACAACAGCCGGGGCCCCTTTTTCTTT.

The sample holds a few counts of this clone. This chain connects TRBV5-1 to TRBJ2-1, with D unresolved. Per germline, CDR1 SGHRS and CDR2 YFSETQ. The V gene lost 2 bases and the J gene lost 5 bases, with 11 bases spanning the gap. CDR3 length: 14 amino acids. The DNA of the CDR3 is TGCGCCAGCAGCTTCCAATTACGTGACAATGAGCAGTTCTTC. Translating it yields CASSFQLRDNEQFF.

The chain joins TRBV28 to TRBJ1-6; TRBD1 matches at 7 bases. This CDR3 spans 19 amino acids. In germline, CDR1 is MDHEN, CDR2 SYDVKM. V gave up 5 bases and J gave up 5 bases; unmatched junction bases: 18. The CDR3 is CASSPKTGSPPRHNSPLHF. CDR3 sequence (DNA): TGTGCCAGCAGTCCCAAGACAGGGTCCCCTCCCCGTCATAATTCACCCCTCCACTTT.

The V call is TRBV30, the J call TRBJ2-4, with a weak D call TRBD2 (6 bases). The CDR3 has 13 amino acids. The germline gives CDR1 GTSNPN, CDR2 SVGIG (reference sequence). Trimming removed 2 bases at V and 7 bases at J, with 12 bases between. CDR3 sequence: CAWSTGVNNIQYF. The CDR3 DNA follows: TGTGCCTGGAGTACGGGAGTAAATAACATTCAGTACTTC. The full variable domain, rest sourced from reference TRBV30 and TRBJ2-4, is SQTIHQWPATLVQPVGSPLSLECTVEGTSNPNLYWYRQAAGRGLQLLFYSVGIGQISSEVPQNLSASRPQDRQFILSSKKLLLSDSGFYLCAWSTGVNNIQYFGAGTRLSVL.

Note on this clone: Distinct nucleotide sequences in the sample also encode this CDR3. The rearrangement uses TRBV5-1 and TRBJ1-2; D gene ambiguous. Germline loops: CDR1 SGHRS, CDR2 YFSETQ. The CDR3 length is 13 residues. V was cut by 4 bases and J by 2 bases, with 9 bases left in between. CDR3 sequence reads: CASSSQANYGYTF. In DNA form, the CDR3 reads TGCGCCAGCAGCAGTCAGGCGAACTATGGCTACACCTTC.

This chain uses TRBV18 with TRBJ2-3; weak D call: TRBD2 (6 bases). The CDR3 length is 14 residues. Trimming took off 5 bases at V and 0 bases at J, with 9 bases between the two ends. The germline gives CDR1 KGHSH, CDR2 LQKENI. CDR3 DNA sequence: TGTGCCAGCTCAGCCGGGAGTAGCACAGATACGCAGTATTTT. It yields the protein CASSAGSSTDTQYF. Full variable domain (outside the CDR3, taken from reference TRBV18 and TRBJ2-3): NAGVMQNPRHLVRRRGQEARLRCSPMKGHSHVYWYRQLPEEGLKFMVYLQKENIIDESGMPKERFSAEFPKEGPSILRIQQVVRGDSAAYFCASSAGSSTDTQYFGPGTRLTVL.

This clone was detected only a few times. V usage is TRBV7-6 and J usage is TRBJ1-6; 10 bases map to TRBD1. CDR1 is SGHVS and CDR2 is FNYEAQ in the germline V gene. This CDR3 has 18 residues. Trimming at V came to 5 bases and at J to 4 bases, leaving 11 bases not matched to a gene. CDR3 DNA: TGTGCCAGCAGCCCATCATCGGGACAGGGGAAATATAATTCACCCCTCCACTTT. Translation: CASSPSSGQGKYNSPLHF.

This chain links TRBV6-6 with TRBJ2-5; D unclear. The V and J ends lost 5 bases and 5 bases respectively, with 15 bases between them. Germline V gene lookup returns CDR1 MNHNY and CDR2 SVGAGI (reference sequence). The CDR3 is made up of 14 amino acids. The CDR3 region is CASSLTRRAETQYF. The CDR3 DNA sequence: TGTGCCAGCAGTCTGACCCGCCGCGCGGAGACCCAGTACTTC.

V gene TRBV7-9 combines with J gene TRBJ1-4; D remains unclear. The CDR3 is 12 amino acids. V gave up 1 base and J gave up 12 bases, with 9 bases separating them. In germline, CDR1 is SEHNR, CDR2 FQNEAQ (reference sequence). CDR3 sequence reads: CASSLEGWQLFF. The DNA for the CDR3 is TGTGCCAGCAGCTTAGAAGGCTGGCAACTGTTTTTT.

The chain couples TRBV4-3 to TRBJ1-2, with a possible D match to TRBD1 (5 bases). This CDR3 contains 15 residues. Germline V lookup: CDR1 LGHNA, CDR2 YSLEER. Trimming cost V 0 bases and J 7 bases, with 15 bases left between them. The CDR3 DNA sequence: TGCGCCAGCAGCCAAGAGGTGGGGACTATACGTGGCTACACCTTC. As protein: CASSQEVGTIRGYTF.

This clone was picked up a small number of times. CDR3 residues: CASSPQKGTGGGSPLHF. The DNA for the CDR3 is TGTGCCAGCTCACCTCAAAAAGGGACCGGAGGGGGCTCACCCCTCCACTTT. This rearrangement joins TRBV18 to TRBJ1-6; 7 bases match TRBD1. This CDR3 is built from 17 residues. The germline V gene encodes CDR1 KGHSH and CDR2 LQKENI. V shed 3 bases, J shed 10 bases, and the junction held 15 bases outside the gene matches. Drawing the rest from reference TRBV18 and TRBJ1-6, the complete variable domain is NAGVMQNPRHLVRRRGQEARLRCSPMKGHSHVYWYRQLPEEGLKFMVYLQKENIIDESGMPKERFSAEFPKEGPSILRIQQVVRGDSAAYFCASSPQKGTGGGSPLHFGNGTRLTVT.

V and J are TRBV25-1 and TRBJ2-3; 8 bases fit TRBD1. This CDR3 is built from 15 residues. Looked up from germline, CDR1 is MGHDK and CDR2 is SYGVNS. The V and J ends lost 3 bases and 6 bases, in that order; junction bases with no gene match: 8. The CDR3, as DNA: TGTGCCAGCAGTGACCCCCGGACAGGGAGGGATACGCAGTATTTT. It yields the protein CASSDPRTGRDTQYF.

This clone was detected only once. The V and J genes are TRBV6-6 and TRBJ2-7, with D possibly TRBD1 on 6 matching bases. Germline-derived CDR1 and CDR2 are MNHNY and SVGAGI (reference sequence). The length of the CDR3 is 14 residues. Trimming pared 2 bases from V and 3 bases from J, leaving 11 bases between. The CDR3 reads CASSYGQGYYEQYF. CDR3 nucleotides: TGTGCCAGCAGTTACGGCCAGGGGTACTACGAGCAGTACTTC.

The J gene is TRBJ2-6, the V gene TRBV4-3; TRBD1 is a possible D gene (5 bases). The length of the CDR3 is 17 residues. Germline loops: CDR1 LGHNA, CDR2 YSLEER. Trimming removed 0 bases at V and 0 bases at J, with 9 bases between. Here the CDR3 DNA reads TGCGCCAGCAGCCAAGAGCCAGGACACTCTGGGGCCAACGTCCTGACTTTC. Encoded protein: CASSQEPGHSGANVLTF.

V is TRBV30 and J is TRBJ1-5; the D is unclear. This CDR3 is 13 amino acids long. Germline V gives CDR1 GTSNPN, CDR2 SVGIG (reference sequence). Trimming took 1 base from V and 4 from J, leaving 8 bases between them. The CDR3 loop is CAWSEQQNQPQHF. The CDR3 region has the DNA TGTGCCTGGAGTGAACAGCAGAATCAGCCCCAGCATTTT.

The chain employs TRBV20-1 and TRBJ1-2; no firm D call. Trimming stripped 5 bases from V and 3 bases from J, with 7 bases between. The CDR3 contains 11 residues. From germline, CDR1 is DFQATT and CDR2 SNEGSKA (reference sequence). The CDR3 nucleotides read TGCAGTGCTGGAGGGTACTATGGCTACACCTTC. Protein: CSAGGYYGYTF.

This clone appeared a few times. The chain joins TRBV10-3 to TRBJ1-2, with D possibly TRBD1 on 6 matching bases. This CDR3 comprises 15 residues. CDR1 and CDR2 (germline): ENHRY, SYGVKD. V lost 3 bases to trimming and J lost 5 bases, with 16 bases between them. DNA of the CDR3: TGTGCCATCAGTGAAGACTCCGACAGGTTATATGGCTACACCTTC. It yields the protein CAISEDSDRLYGYTF.

The V and J genes are TRBV28 and TRBJ1-6; D unclear. CDR3 size: 16 residues. V gave up 7 bases and J gave up 3 bases, with 16 bases separating them. Per germline, CDR1 MDHEN and CDR2 SYDVKM. The CDR3 DNA follows: TGTGCCAGCATTGGTCGGGAACCTCACTATAATTCACCCCTCCACTTT. Amino acids: CASIGREPHYNSPLHF.

This clone was counted only a few times. The V call is TRBV28, the J call TRBJ2-5, with TRBD1 as a possible D gene (5 bases). The germline V and J ends were trimmed by 6 bases and 14 bases, with 16 bases remaining between them. The CDR3 runs to 11 residues. Germline V gene sequence: CDR1 MDHEN, CDR2 SYDVKM. CDR3 nucleotide sequence: TGTGCCAGCAGATCAGACAGATACGGATACTTC. It yields the protein CASRSDRYGYF.

The V gene is TRBV30, the J gene TRBJ1-2; 8 bases fit TRBD1. V dropped 2 bases and J dropped 4; count of bases not matched to a gene: 3. This CDR3 has 13 amino acids. Looked up from germline, CDR1 is GTSNPN and CDR2 is SVGIG (reference sequence). The CDR3 nucleotides are TGTGCCTGGAGTCCAGGGGGCACCTATGGCTACACCTTC. It is translated as CAWSPGGTYGYTF.

This rearrangement joins TRBV30 to TRBJ1-2, with D possibly matching TRBD1 (6 bases). V lost 5 bases and J lost 8, with 18 bases in between. From germline, CDR1 is GTSNPN and CDR2 SVGIG (reference sequence). The CDR3 covers 13 residues. This CDR3 is CAWDRQAVGGYTF. The CDR3 bases are TGTGCCTGGGATAGACAGGCCGTCGGGGGCTACACCTTC.